This T cell receptor beta chain was found in a study of brain T cells in children with intractable seizures. The CDR3 spans 16 residues. Trimming removed 5 bases from V and 4 bases from J; junction bases left unmatched: 4. Germline loops: CDR1 SEHNR, CDR2 FQNEAQ (reference sequence). TCRdb's copy holds only in-frame clones and misses some; the assay was immunoSEQ multiplex PCR. The sample includes 300,000 to 400,000 clones, about 94% of them seen just once. The time point was: blood from clinic visit 5 months post-surgery; TSC patient then seizure free. Patients received at least one anti-epileptic drug before surgery.

The source of this sequence is a boy in the first two years of life with tuberous sclerosis and intractable seizures. The gene calls are TRBV7-9 and TRBJ2-5, with TRBD2 identical over 16 bases. This sample comprised peripheral blood, obtained less than 6 months after surgery. The CDR3 reads CASSAGTSGGGETQYF. Here the CDR3 DNA reads TGTGCCAGCAGCGCCGGGACTAGCGGGGGGGGAGAGACCCAGTACTTC.